Listed below are T cell receptor beta chains from one sample, sequenced in a study of blood T cell repertoires in COVID-19. TCRdb's copy holds only in-frame clones and misses some; the assay was immunoSEQ multiplex PCR. The data contain around 210,000 clones, roughly 90% of them singletons. Sequenced input: PBMCs or T cells enriched from blood (not recorded which). Every receptor here comes from a woman between 18 and 29 years old who had recovered from COVID-19. The CDR3 runs from the conserved cysteine through the conserved F or W. D genes are given only for firm matches. The size field is filled for only some rows; it gives once, few, many or a size class.

abundance | j_gene | v_gene | d_gene | CDR3aa | CDR3nt
- | TRBJ1-1 | TRBV5-5 | TRBD1 | CASSPFDRGFLNTEAFF | TGTGCCAGCAGCCCATTCGACAGGGGCTTCTTGAACACTGAAGCTTTCTTT
once | TRBJ2-2 | TRBV2 | TRBD1 | CASRPGTGTTGELFF | TGTGCCAGCAGACCCGGGACAGGGACCACCGGGGAGCTGTTTTTT
- | TRBJ1-1 | TRBV6-5 | - | CASSYSVRGSTEAFF | TGTGCCAGCAGTTACTCTGTCCGTGGTAGCACTGAAGCTTTCTTT
- | TRBJ2-6 | TRBV30 | - | CAWSVDGVGANVLTF | TGTGCCTGGAGTGTGGACGGGGTAGGGGCCAACGTCCTGACTTTC
- | TRBJ1-2 | TRBV3-1/TRBV3-2 | TRBD1 | CASSQELAGGNYYGYTF | TGTGCCAGCAGCCAAGAGTTGGCAGGGGGTAACTACTATGGCTACACCTTC
- | TRBJ1-6 | TRBV9 | - | CASSRNTGDSPLHF | TGTGCCAGCTCTCGAAATACGGGGGATTCACCCCTCCACTTT
- | TRBJ1-2 | TRBV20-1 | - | CSASGAEGSYGYTF | TGCAGTGCTAGTGGGGCCGAGGGATCCTATGGCTACACCTTC
- | TRBJ1-3 | TRBV7-6 | TRBD1 | CASSLRGQGPNYTIYF | TGTGCCAGCAGCTTAAGAGGACAGGGGCCAAACTACACCATATATTTT
- | TRBJ1-3 | TRBV7-9 | - | CASSLGPLSGNTIYF | TGTGCCAGCAGCTTGGGGCCGCTCTCTGGAAACACCATATATTTT
- | TRBJ1-6 | TRBV9 | - | CASRADTSNSPLHF | TGTGCCAGCAGGGCTGACACCTCAAATTCACCCCTCCACTTT
- | TRBJ2-1 | TRBV5-6 | TRBD2 | CASSLSTSGVYNEQFF | TGTGCCAGCAGCCTTTCGACTAGCGGGGTTTACAATGAGCAGTTCTTC
once | TRBJ1-2 | TRBV19 | - | CAIQDKGYGYTF | TGTGCCATTCAGGACAAGGGCTATGGCTACACCTTC
- | TRBJ2-1 | TRBV27 | TRBD2 | CASSLLTSGGPYNEQFF | TGTGCCAGCAGTTTATTAACTAGCGGGGGCCCCTACAATGAGCAGTTCTTC
- | TRBJ1-1 | TRBV19 | - | CASSDRQNTEAFF | TGTGCCAGCAGCGACAGGCAGAACACTGAAGCTTTCTTT
- | TRBJ2-7 | TRBV30 | - | CAWSQGHEQYF | TGTGCCTGGAGTCAGGGCCACGAGCAGTACTTC
- | TRBJ1-2 | TRBV5-1 | - | CASRGGNYGYTF | TGCGCCAGCAGAGGGGGAAACTATGGCTACACCTTC
once | TRBJ1-2 | TRBV10-2 | TRBD1 | CASSTTGGYGYTF | TGCGCCAGCAGTACAACAGGGGGCTATGGCTACACCTTC
- | TRBJ2-2 | TRBV11-1 | TRBD2 | CASSFAGVNTGELFF | TGTGCCAGCAGCTTCGCGGGGGTGAACACCGGGGAGCTGTTTTTT
- | TRBJ1-2 | TRBV30 | - | CAWEGLGGRTHGYTF | TGTGCCTGGGAGGGGCTCGGGGGGCGGACTCATGGCTACACCTTC
- | TRBJ2-2 | TRBV5-4 | - | CASSLGGGLTGELFF | TGTGCCAGCAGCTTGGGCGGGGGCCTGACCGGGGAGCTGTTTTTT
- | TRBJ1-2 | TRBV13 | - | CASSPTQTGNYGYTF | TGTGCCAGCAGCCCCACTCAAACAGGGAACTATGGCTACACCTTC
- | TRBJ1-1 | TRBV6-6 | - | CASSYSAGVTEAFF | TGTGCCAGCAGTTACTCGGCAGGGGTTACTGAAGCTTTCTTT
- | TRBJ1-1 | TRBV2 | - | CASSGVKAFF | TGTGCCAGCAGCGGTGTTAAGGCTTTCTTT
- | TRBJ2-5 | TRBV21-1 | - | CASSKDPFTGTQYF | TGTGCCAGCAGCAAAGACCCGTTTACTGGGACCCAGTACTTC
- | TRBJ2-1 | TRBV19 | - | CASMSSYNEQFF | TGTGCCAGTATGAGCTCCTACAATGAGCAGTTCTTC
few | TRBJ2-1 | TRBV3-1/TRBV3-2 | TRBD2 | CASSLDLAGGHVDEQFF | TGTGCCAGCAGCCTCGACTTAGCGGGGGGGCATGTCGATGAGCAGTTCTTC
- | TRBJ1-5 | TRBV3-1/TRBV3-2 | - | CASSQDLFNQPQHF | TGTGCCAGCAGCCAAGATCTTTTTAATCAGCCCCAGCATTTT
- | TRBJ2-3 | TRBV27 | TRBD2 | CASSTGGLDTQYF | TGTGCCAGCAGTACCGGGGGGTTGGATACGCAGTATTTT
- | TRBJ1-1 | TRBV12-3/TRBV12-4 | - | CASRNRVKAEAFF | TGTGCCAGCAGGAACAGGGTAAAGGCTGAAGCTTTCTTT
- | TRBJ2-1 | TRBV3-1/TRBV3-2 | TRBD2 | CASSQGLAGYNEQFF | TGTGCCAGCAGCCAAGGGCTAGCGGGGTACAATGAGCAGTTCTTC
- | TRBJ2-6 | TRBV5-1 | - | CASSLGDSNSGANVLTF | TGCGCCAGCAGCTTGGGGGACTCCAACTCTGGGGCCAACGTCCTGACTTTC
- | TRBJ1-5 | TRBV6-2/TRBV6-3 | - | CATRPSTGSNQPQHF | TGTGCCACCCGCCCCTCGACGGGTAGCAATCAGCCCCAGCATTTT
- | TRBJ2-1 | TRBV11-2 | TRBD2 | CASSFTLAHNEQFF | TGTGCCAGCAGCTTTACACTAGCGCACAATGAGCAGTTCTTC
- | TRBJ1-2 | TRBV27 | - | CASSFSANYGYTF | TGTGCCAGCAGTTTCTCAGCTAACTATGGCTACACCTTC
- | TRBJ2-4 | TRBV28 | - | CATYGAGAEAKNIQYF | TGTGCCACCTACGGGGCGGGGGCAGAAGCCAAAAACATTCAGTACTTC
- | TRBJ2-7 | TRBV30 | - | CAWSDGQFLAYEQYF | TGTGCCTGGAGCGATGGACAGTTTCTAGCCTACGAGCAGTACTTC
- | TRBJ1-5 | TRBV27 | - | CASSLGGANQPQHF | TGTGCCAGCAGTTTGGGAGGGGCGAATCAGCCCCAGCATTTT
- | TRBJ2-2 | TRBV7-2 | - | CASSTGSTNTGELFF | TGTGCCAGCAGCACAGGGTCCACGAACACCGGGGAGCTGTTTTTT
- | TRBJ2-5 | TRBV7-2 | - | CASSLGGHEKETQYF | TGTGCCAGCAGCCTTGGGGGCCACGAAAAGGAGACCCAGTACTTC
- | TRBJ2-3 | TRBV10-3 | TRBD2 | CAISENEVQRGTILSTDTQYF | TGTGCCATCAGTGAGAATGAGGTCCAGCGGGGAACGATACTAAGCACAGATACGCAGTATTTT
- | TRBJ1-2 | TRBV12-3/TRBV12-4 | - | CASSSRVGGYTF | TGTGCCAGCAGTAGCAGGGTGGGGGGCTACACCTTC
- | TRBJ1-5 | TRBV19 | - | CASSGTGNNQPQHF | TGTGCCAGTAGTGGGACTGGAAACAATCAGCCCCAGCATTTT
few | TRBJ2-5 | TRBV7-9 | - | CASSFPTDQETQYF | TGTGCCAGCAGCTTTCCTACTGACCAAGAGACCCAGTACTTC
- | TRBJ2-3 | TRBV4-2 | TRBD2 | CASSRISGLAGRADTQYF | TGTGCCAGCAGCCGGATCTCGGGACTAGCGGGGCGGGCAGATACGCAGTATTTT
- | TRBJ2-3 | TRBV9 | - | CASSPGQGPQYF | TGTGCCAGCAGCCCAGGGCAGGGGCCGCAGTATTTT
- | TRBJ2-2 | TRBV21-1 | - | CASSNRLAGGLGDTGELFF | TGTGCCAGCAGCAATCGACTAGCGGGGGGGCTAGGTGACACCGGGGAGCTGTTTTTT
- | TRBJ2-1 | TRBV7-9 | TRBD2 | CASSDRTSVTVNEQFF | TGTGCCAGCAGCGATCGGACTAGCGTAACCGTAAATGAGCAGTTCTTC
- | TRBJ1-2 | TRBV12-3/TRBV12-4 | TRBD1 | CASSPTGVYGYTF | TGTGCCAGCAGTCCGACAGGGGTCTATGGCTACACCTTC
- | TRBJ1-1 | TRBV5-1 | TRBD1 | CASSLQGANTEAFF | TGCGCCAGCAGCTTACAGGGGGCGAACACTGAAGCTTTCTTT
- | TRBJ2-5 | TRBV24-1 | - | CATSDGLRETQYF | TGTGCCACCAGTGACGGGTTGAGAGAGACCCAGTACTTC
- | TRBJ1-1 | TRBV9 | TRBD1 | CASSPSGTGMNTEAFF | TGTGCCAGCAGCCCCTCCGGGACAGGGATGAACACTGAAGCTTTCTTT
- | TRBJ2-7 | TRBV5-8 | TRBD1 | CASSLTGGYLYEQYF | TGTGCCAGCAGCTTGACAGGGGGCTACCTCTACGAGCAGTACTTC
- | TRBJ1-2 | TRBV5-1 | - | CASSLAFESKPFYGYTF | TGCGCCAGCAGCTTGGCATTTGAGTCCAAACCTTTCTATGGCTACACCTTC
- | TRBJ1-5 | TRBV28 | - | CASSLRGPQPQHF | TGTGCCAGCAGTTTAAGGGGTCCTCAGCCCCAGCATTTT